This record concerns one T cell receptor (beta chain) sequence. Germline V gene data show CDR1 as SGHRS and CDR2 as YFSETQ. The CDR3 runs to 17 residues. V lost 4 bases and J lost 3; bases outside the gene matches: 8. The data derive from a study of blood T cell repertoires in COVID-19. Study overall: Specimens from acute and convalescent COVID-19 originated in the United States, Italy and Spain. Sources were T cells, B-cell-depleted T cells, or PBMCs; the material itself was cDNA or gDNA.

Per the authors' pipeline: Cell counts per sample came from amplifying reference gene primers. Sequencing was performed with immunoSEQ multiplex PCR; in TCRdb, only in-frame clones are kept and a portion is missing. The V and J calls and clone size come from that table; D and trimming were worked out from the DNA. The data hold about 92,000 clones, with roughly 80% observed a single time. This receptor was identified in a woman aged 65 to 85 with acute or convalescent COVID-19. The source material was peripheral blood. The V gene is TRBV5-1, the J gene TRBJ2-3; 13 positions match TRBD2. The CDR3: CASSPGSLAGGTDTQYF. The CDR3 DNA reads TGCGCCAGCAGCCCAGGTTCACTAGCGGGAGGGACAGATACGCAGTATTTT.